Presented here are 2 T cell receptor beta chains from one specimen sequenced in a study of OX40 agonist ivuxolimab in advanced cancers. Libraries were prepared by immunoSEQ multiplex PCR; TCRdb keeps only in-frame clonotypes and omits some of them. Of approximately 70,000 clones listed, around 94% are singletons. The sample here was CD4+ or CD8+ T cells sorted from blood, taken in a trial of the OX40 agonist ivuxolimab. The receptors come from an adult with an advanced solid tumor such as melanoma, head and neck, liver or kidney cancer.

The gene calls are TRBV28 and TRBJ1-2; 11 bases map to TRBD1. With 8 bases clipped from V and 3 bases from J, the junction kept 2 bases outside the gene matches. The CDR3 runs to 13 residues. CDR1 is MDHEN, CDR2 SYDVKM, per germline. The CDR3 nucleotides are TGTGCCAGCGGGGACAGGGGGGACTATGGCTACACCTTC. This translates into CASGDRGDYGYTF.

This clone was detected only once. This chain connects TRBV13 to TRBJ1-3; D remains ambiguous. The CDR3 covers 16 residues. Trimming stripped 5 bases from V and 0 bases from J, with 14 bases between. Germline CDR1 is PRHDT and CDR2 is FYEKMQ (reference sequence). The CDR3 DNA reads as TGTGCCAGCAGCCGCCTTGGACGGAGCTCTGGAAACACCATATATTTT. It encodes CASSRLGRSSGNTIYF. Supplemented by reference TRBV13 and TRBJ1-3, the full variable domain reads AAGVIQSPRHLIKEKRETATLKCYPIPRHDTVYWYQQGPGQDPQFLISFYEKMQSDKGSIPDRFSAQQFSDYHSELNMSSLELGDSALYFCASSRLGRSSGNTIYFGEGSWLTVV.